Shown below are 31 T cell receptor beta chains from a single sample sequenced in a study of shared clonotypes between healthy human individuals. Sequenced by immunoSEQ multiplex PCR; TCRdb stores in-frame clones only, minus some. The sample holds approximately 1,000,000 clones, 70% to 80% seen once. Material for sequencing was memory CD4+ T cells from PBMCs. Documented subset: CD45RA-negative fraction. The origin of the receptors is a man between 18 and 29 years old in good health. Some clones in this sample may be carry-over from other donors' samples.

CDR3 coding DNA: TGTGCCAGCAGCACCGGGACTAGCGGATACAATGAGCAGTTCTTC. Its protein is CASSTGTSGYNEQFF. V and J are TRBV11-3 and TRBJ2-1; 11 positions agree with TRBD2. The CDR3 length is 15 residues. J gave up 4 bases and V 5 bases, and 4 bases lay outside the gene matches. Germline V gene lookup returns CDR1 SGHNT and CDR2 YENEEA.

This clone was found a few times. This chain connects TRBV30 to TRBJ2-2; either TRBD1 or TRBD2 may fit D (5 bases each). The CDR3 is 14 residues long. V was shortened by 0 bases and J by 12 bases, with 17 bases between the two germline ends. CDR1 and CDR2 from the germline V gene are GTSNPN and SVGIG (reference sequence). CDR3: CAWSVRGARGKLFF. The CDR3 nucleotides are TGTGCCTGGAGTGTACGAGGGGCCCGAGGGAAGCTGTTTTTT.

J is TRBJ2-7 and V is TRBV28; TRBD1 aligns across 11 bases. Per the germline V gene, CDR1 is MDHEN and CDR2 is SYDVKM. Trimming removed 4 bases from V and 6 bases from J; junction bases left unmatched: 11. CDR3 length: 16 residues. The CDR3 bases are TGTGCCAGCAGTTCAACTCCGGACAGGGGGCGCTTCGAGCAGTACTTC. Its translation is CASSSTPDRGRFEQYF.

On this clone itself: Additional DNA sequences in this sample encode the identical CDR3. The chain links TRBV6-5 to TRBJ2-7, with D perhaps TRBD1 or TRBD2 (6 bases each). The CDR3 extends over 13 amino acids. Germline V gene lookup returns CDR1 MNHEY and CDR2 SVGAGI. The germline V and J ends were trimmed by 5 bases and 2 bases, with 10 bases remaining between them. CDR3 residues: CASSHREAYEQYF. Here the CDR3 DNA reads TGTGCCAGCAGTCACAGGGAGGCCTACGAGCAGTACTTC.

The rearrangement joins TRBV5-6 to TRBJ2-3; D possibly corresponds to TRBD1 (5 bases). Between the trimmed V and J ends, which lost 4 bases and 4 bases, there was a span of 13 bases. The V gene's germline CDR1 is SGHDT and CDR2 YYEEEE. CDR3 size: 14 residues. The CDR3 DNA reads TGTGCCAGCAGCCCCGGACAAGGGGCAGATACGCAGTATTTT. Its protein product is CASSPGQGADTQYF. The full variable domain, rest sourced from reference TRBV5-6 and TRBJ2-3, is DAGVTQSPTHLIKTRGQQVTLRCSPKSGHDTVSWYQQALGQGPQFIFQYYEEEERQRGNFPDRFSGHQFPNYSSELNVNALLLGDSALYLCASSPGQGADTQYFGPGTRLTVL.

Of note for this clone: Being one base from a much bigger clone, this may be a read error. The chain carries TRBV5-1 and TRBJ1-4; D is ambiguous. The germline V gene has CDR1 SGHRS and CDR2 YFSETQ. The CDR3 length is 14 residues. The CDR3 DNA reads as TGCGCCAGCAGCTTGGTGGGGAACGGTGAAAAACCGTTTTTT. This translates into CASSLVGNGEKPFF.

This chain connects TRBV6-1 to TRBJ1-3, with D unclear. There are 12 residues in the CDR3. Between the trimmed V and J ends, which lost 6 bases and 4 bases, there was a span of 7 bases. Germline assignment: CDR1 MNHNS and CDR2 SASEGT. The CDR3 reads CASRVGGNTIYF. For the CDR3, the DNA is TGTGCCAGCAGGGTCGGAGGAAACACCATATATTTT.

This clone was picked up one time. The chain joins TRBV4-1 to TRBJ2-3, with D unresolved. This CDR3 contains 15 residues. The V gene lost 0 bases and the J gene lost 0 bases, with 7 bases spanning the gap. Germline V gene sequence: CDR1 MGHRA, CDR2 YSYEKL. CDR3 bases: TGCGCCAGCAGCCAAGATTCCATGAGCACAGATACGCAGTATTTT. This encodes CASSQDSMSTDTQYF.

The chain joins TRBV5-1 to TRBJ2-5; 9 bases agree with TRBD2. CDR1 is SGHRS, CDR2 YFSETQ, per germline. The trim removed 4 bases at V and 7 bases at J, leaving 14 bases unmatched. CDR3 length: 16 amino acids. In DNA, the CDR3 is TGCGCCAGCAGCCCTCCTAGCGGGGTCTCTTCAGGGACCCAGTACTTC. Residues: CASSPPSGVSSGTQYF.

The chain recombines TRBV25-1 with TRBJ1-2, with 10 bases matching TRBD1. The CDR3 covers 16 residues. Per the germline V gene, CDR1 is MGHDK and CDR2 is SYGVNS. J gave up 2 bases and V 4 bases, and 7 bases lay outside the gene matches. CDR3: CASSAQRTGGNYGYTF. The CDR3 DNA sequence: TGTGCCAGCAGTGCGCAACGGACAGGGGGGAACTATGGCTACACCTTC.

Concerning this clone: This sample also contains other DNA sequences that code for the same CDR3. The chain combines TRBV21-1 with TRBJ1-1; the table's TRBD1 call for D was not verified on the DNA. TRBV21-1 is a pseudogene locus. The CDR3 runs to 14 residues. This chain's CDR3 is CASSARDRLCEAFF. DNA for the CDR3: TGTGCCAGCAGCGCCCGGGACAGGTTATGTGAGGCTTTCTTT.

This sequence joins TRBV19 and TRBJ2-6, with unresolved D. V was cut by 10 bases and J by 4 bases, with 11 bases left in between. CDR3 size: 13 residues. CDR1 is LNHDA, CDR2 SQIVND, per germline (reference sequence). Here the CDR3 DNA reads TGTGCCACACTGAGATGGGGGGCCAACGTCCTGACTTTC. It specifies CATLRWGANVLTF.

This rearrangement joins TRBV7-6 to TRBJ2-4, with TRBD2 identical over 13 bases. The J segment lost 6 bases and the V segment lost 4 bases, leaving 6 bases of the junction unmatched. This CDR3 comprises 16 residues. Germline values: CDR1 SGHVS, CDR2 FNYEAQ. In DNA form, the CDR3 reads TGTGCCAGCAGCTCCTCGGGACTAGCGGGAAGAAACATTCAGTACTTC. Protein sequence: CASSSSGLAGRNIQYF. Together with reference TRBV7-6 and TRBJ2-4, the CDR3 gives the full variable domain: GAGVSQSPRYKVTKRGQDVALRCDPISGHVSLYWYRQALGQGPEFLTYFNYEAQQDKSGLPNDRFSAERPEGSISTLTIQRTEQRDSAMYRCASSSSGLAGRNIQYFGAGTRLSVL.

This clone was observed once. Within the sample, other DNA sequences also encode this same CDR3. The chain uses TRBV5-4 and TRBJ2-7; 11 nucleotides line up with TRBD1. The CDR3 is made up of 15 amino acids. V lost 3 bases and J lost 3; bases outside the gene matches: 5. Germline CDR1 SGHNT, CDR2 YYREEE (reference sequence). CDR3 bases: TGTGCCAGCAGCTACGCCGGGACAGGGGGCTACGAGCAGTACTTC. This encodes CASSYAGTGGYEQYF. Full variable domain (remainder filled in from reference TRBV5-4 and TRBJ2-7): ETGVTQSPTHLIKTRGQQVTLRCSSQSGHNTVSWYQQALGQGPQFIFQYYREEENGRGNFPPRFSGLQFPNYSSELNVNALELDDSALYLCASSYAGTGGYEQYFGPGTRLTVT.

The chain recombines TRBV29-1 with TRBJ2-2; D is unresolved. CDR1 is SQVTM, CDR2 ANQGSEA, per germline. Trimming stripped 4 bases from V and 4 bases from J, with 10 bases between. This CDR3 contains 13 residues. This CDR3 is CSVGIALTGELFF. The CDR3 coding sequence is TGCAGCGTTGGTATAGCCCTCACCGGGGAGCTGTTTTTT.

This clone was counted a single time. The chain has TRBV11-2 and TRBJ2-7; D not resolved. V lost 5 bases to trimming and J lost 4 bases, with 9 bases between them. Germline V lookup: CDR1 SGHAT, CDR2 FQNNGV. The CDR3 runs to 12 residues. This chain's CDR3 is CASSPILYEQYF. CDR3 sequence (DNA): TGTGCCAGCAGCCCAATCCTTTACGAGCAGTACTTC.

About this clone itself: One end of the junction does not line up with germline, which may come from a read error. DNA for the CDR3: TGTGCCAGCAGCTTAAGGGGCAATGAGCGGTTCTTC. It yields the protein CASSLRGNERFF. The chain employs TRBV7-9 and TRBJ2-1, with D perhaps TRBD1 (5 bases). The CDR3 contains 12 residues. The germline V gene encodes CDR1 SEHNR and CDR2 FQNEAQ (reference sequence).

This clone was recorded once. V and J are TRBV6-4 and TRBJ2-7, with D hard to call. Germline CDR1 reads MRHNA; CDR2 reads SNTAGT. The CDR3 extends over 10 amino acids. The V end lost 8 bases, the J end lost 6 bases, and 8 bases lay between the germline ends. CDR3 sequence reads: CASGSGEQYF. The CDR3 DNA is TGTGCCAGCGGCTCGGGCGAGCAGTACTTC.

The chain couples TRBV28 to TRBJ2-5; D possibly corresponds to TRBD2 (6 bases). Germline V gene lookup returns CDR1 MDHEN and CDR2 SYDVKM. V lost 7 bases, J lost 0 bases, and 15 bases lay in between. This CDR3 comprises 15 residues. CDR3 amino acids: CASILGGAYQETQYF. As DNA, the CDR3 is TGTGCCAGCATCCTGGGGGGAGCGTACCAAGAGACCCAGTACTTC.

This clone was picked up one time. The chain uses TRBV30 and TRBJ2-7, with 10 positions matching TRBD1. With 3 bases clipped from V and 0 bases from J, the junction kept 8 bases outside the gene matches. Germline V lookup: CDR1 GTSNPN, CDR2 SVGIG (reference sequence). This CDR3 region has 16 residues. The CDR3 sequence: CAWSGVGQGSSYEQYF. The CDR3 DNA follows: TGTGCCTGGAGCGGTGTGGGACAGGGGAGCTCCTACGAGCAGTACTTC.

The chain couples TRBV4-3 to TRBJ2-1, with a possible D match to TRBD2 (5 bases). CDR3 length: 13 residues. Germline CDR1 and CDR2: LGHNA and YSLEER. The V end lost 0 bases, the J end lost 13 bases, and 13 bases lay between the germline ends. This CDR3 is CASSQDPTSAQFF. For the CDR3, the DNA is TGCGCCAGCAGCCAAGATCCTACTAGTGCCCAGTTCTTC.

CDR3 loop: CASSRTRSSYEQYF. CDR3 DNA: TGTGCCAGCAGCCGGACACGAAGCTCCTACGAGCAGTACTTC. The rearrangement joins TRBV7-8 to TRBJ2-7; D possibly corresponds to TRBD1 (5 bases). The germline CDR1 and CDR2 sequences are SGHVS and FQNEAQ. V gave up 5 bases and J gave up 0 bases, with 11 bases separating them. This CDR3 spans 14 amino acids.

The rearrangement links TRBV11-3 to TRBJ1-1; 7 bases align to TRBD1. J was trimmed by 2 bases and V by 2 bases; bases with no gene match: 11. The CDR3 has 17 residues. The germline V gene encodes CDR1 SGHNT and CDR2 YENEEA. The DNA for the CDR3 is TGTGCCAGCAGCTTACTTGGTGAGACAGGGTTTAACACTGAAGCTTTCTTT. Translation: CASSLLGETGFNTEAFF.

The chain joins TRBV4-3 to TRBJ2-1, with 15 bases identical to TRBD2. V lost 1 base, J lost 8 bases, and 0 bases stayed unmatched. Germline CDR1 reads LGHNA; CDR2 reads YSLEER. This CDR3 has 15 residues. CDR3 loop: CASSQGTSGRDEQFF. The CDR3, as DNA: TGCGCCAGCAGCCAAGGGACTAGCGGGAGGGATGAGCAGTTCTTC.

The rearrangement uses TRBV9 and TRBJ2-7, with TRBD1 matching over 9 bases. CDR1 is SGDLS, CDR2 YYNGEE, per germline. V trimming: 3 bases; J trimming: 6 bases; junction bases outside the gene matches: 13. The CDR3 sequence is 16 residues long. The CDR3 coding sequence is TGTGCCAGCAGCGCCCAACCGGGGGGACAGGGAGCCGAGCAGTACTTC. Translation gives CASSAQPGGQGAEQYF.

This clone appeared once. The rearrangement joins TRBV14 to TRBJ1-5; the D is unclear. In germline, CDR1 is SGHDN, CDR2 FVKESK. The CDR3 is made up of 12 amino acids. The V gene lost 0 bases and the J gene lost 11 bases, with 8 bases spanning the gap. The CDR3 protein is CASSQDSGSQHF. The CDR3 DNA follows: TGTGCCAGCAGCCAAGATAGTGGGTCCCAGCATTTT. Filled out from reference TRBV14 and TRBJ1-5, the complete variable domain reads EAGVTQFPSHSVIEKGQTVTLRCDPISGHDNLYWYRRVMGKEIKFLLHFVKESKQDESGMPNNRFLAERTGGTYSTLKVQPAELEDSGVYFCASSQDSGSQHFGDGTRLSIL.

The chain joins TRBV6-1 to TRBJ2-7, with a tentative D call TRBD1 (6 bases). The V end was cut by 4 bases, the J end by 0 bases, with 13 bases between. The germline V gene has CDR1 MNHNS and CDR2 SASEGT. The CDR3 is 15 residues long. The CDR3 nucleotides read TGTGCCAGCAGTGTAACAGGGTCCAGCTCCTACGAGCAGTACTTC. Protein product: CASSVTGSSSYEQYF.

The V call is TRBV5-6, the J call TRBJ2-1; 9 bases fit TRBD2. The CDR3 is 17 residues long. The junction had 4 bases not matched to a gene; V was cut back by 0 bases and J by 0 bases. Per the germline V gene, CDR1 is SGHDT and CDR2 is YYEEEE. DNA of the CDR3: TGTGCCAGCAGCTTGGACCGACTAGCGGACTCCTACAATGAGCAGTTCTTC. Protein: CASSLDRLADSYNEQFF.

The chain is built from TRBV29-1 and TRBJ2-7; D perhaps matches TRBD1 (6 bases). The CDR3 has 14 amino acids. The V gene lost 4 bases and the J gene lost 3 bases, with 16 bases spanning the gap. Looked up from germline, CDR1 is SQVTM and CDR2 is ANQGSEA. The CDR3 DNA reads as TGCAGCGTTGCCCCGAAACAGGGTCGCTACGAGCAGTACTTC. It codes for CSVAPKQGRYEQYF.

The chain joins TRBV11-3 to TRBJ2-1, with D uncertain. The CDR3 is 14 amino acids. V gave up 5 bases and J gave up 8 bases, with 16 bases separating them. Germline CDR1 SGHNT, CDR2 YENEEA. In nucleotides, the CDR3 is TGTGCCAGCAGCGCCAGTTTGGTATTACATGAGCAGTTCTTC. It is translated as CASSASLVLHEQFF.

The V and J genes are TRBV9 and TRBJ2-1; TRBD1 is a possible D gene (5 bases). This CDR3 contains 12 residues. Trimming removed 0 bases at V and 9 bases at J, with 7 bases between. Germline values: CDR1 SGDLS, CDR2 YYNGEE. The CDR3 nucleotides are TGTGCCAGCAGCGTAGAGGGGCGTGAGCAGTTCTTC. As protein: CASSVEGREQFF.